A single sample is the source of the 20 T cell receptor beta chains below, sequenced in a study of blood T cell repertoires in COVID-19 (dated by TCRdb to between 2020 and 2021). Libraries were made using the immunoSEQ multiplex PCR assay. TCRdb obtained this table from immuneACCESS and retained in-frame rearrangements with V and J assigned. These tables miss some clones; where compared with another copy, unresolved V genes account for less than half of the shortfall, and the remainder is unexplained. This sample has fewer than 350,000 clones in its table, and roughly 85% of those were observed once. About 2% of the sample is in the top ten clones. The material sequenced was PBMCs or T cells enriched from blood (not recorded which). The receptors come from a woman in her thirties who had been exposed to COVID-19.

The V and J genes are TRBV25-1 and TRBJ1-4; possibly TRBD1 for D (6 bases). CDR1 and CDR2 (germline): MGHDK, SYGVNS. The CDR3 has 14 amino acids. V dropped 4 bases and J dropped 8 bases, with 14 bases sitting between them. CDR3 residues: CASSVYGGQEKLFF. The CDR3 coding sequence is TGTGCCAGCAGTGTGTACGGGGGGCAAGAAAAACTGTTTTTT.

The chain is built from TRBV11-3 and TRBJ1-1; weak D call: TRBD1 (5 bases). Between the trimmed V and J ends, which lost 6 bases and 3 bases, there was a span of 14 bases. Germline V gene lookup returns CDR1 SGHNT and CDR2 YENEEA. CDR3 length: 14 amino acids. The CDR3 DNA follows: TGTGCCAGCAGTCCCCGATCGGGGGACACTGAAGCTTTCTTT. This codes for CASSPRSGDTEAFF.

The rearrangement uses TRBV19 and TRBJ2-1; 8 bases agree with TRBD2. The J segment lost 7 bases and the V segment lost 2 bases, leaving 10 bases of the junction unmatched. Germline CDR1 is LNHDA and CDR2 is SQIVND (reference sequence). The CDR3 extends over 16 amino acids. The CDR3 loop is CASSIRDGRVNNEQFF. The CDR3 region has the DNA TGTGCCAGTAGTATACGAGACGGGAGGGTAAATAATGAGCAGTTCTTC.

The chain employs TRBV7-3 and TRBJ2-1; D is perhaps TRBD2 (5 bases). The CDR3 has 16 amino acids. The V end lost 1 base, the J end lost 0 bases, and 10 bases lay between the germline ends. The germline V gene has CDR1 SGHTA and CDR2 FQGTGA. CDR3 DNA: TGTGCCAGCAGCTTAATTTCTGGGAGCTCCTACAATGAGCAGTTCTTC. Its protein product is CASSLISGSSYNEQFF.

In the case of this clone: In the same sample, other DNA sequences code for this CDR3. The J gene is TRBJ1-1, the V gene TRBV24-1; possible D gene TRBD1, 5 bases. From germline, CDR1 is KGHDR and CDR2 SFDVKD. V dropped 6 bases and J dropped 1 base, with 8 bases sitting between them. The CDR3 runs 13 residues. CDR3 sequence reads: CATSSTGNTEAFF. The DNA of the CDR3 is TGTGCCACCAGTTCTACAGGGAACACTGAAGCTTTCTTT.

The rearrangement uses TRBV28 and TRBJ1-1; a weak D match, TRBD1 (5 bases). The germline CDR1 and CDR2 sequences are MDHEN and SYDVKM. The length of the CDR3 is 14 residues. The V gene lost 5 bases and the J gene lost 3 bases, with 13 bases spanning the gap. The CDR3 region is CASSTPGVYTEAFF. The CDR3 nucleotides are TGTGCCAGCAGTACCCCGGGGGTATACACTGAAGCTTTCTTT.

The chain links TRBV7-9 to TRBJ2-3, with a tentative D call TRBD2 (5 bases). The CDR3 is made up of 12 amino acids. Germline values: CDR1 SEHNR, CDR2 FQNEAQ (reference sequence). The V and J ends lost 1 base and 11 bases respectively, with 10 bases between them. The CDR3, as DNA: TGTGCCAGCAGCTTAGGCCGAGGAGGGCAGTATTTT. Translated, it gives CASSLGRGGQYF.

The rearrangement links TRBV28 to TRBJ1-5, with 10 bases aligning to TRBD1. CDR1 is MDHEN, CDR2 SYDVKM, per germline. J lost 5 bases, V lost 4 bases, and 2 bases had no gene match. CDR3 length equals 14 residues. The DNA of the CDR3 is TGTGCCAGCAGTTCAGGACAGGGGGATCAGCCCCAGCATTTT. Amino acid sequence: CASSSGQGDQPQHF.

The chain couples TRBV4-2 to TRBJ1-2; D gene unclear. This CDR3 spans 13 amino acids. V was pared by 8 bases and J by 1 base, with 11 bases between. Per germline, CDR1 LGHNA and CDR2 YNFKEQ. The DNA of the CDR3 is TGTGCCAGCGGTTCCGGGATTAACTATGGCTACACCTTC. This gives the protein CASGSGINYGYTF.

A note on this clone: Other DNA sequences in the sample encode the same CDR3. The gene calls are TRBV7-9 and TRBJ1-5, with D possibly matching TRBD1 (6 bases). This CDR3 region has 13 residues. The germline CDR1 and CDR2 sequences are SEHNR and FQNEAQ (reference sequence). The V end was cut by 5 bases, the J end by 4 bases, with 9 bases between. The CDR3 here is CASSLGQNQPQHF. The CDR3 DNA is TGTGCCAGCAGCCTTGGACAGAATCAGCCCCAGCATTTT.

A single count supports this clone. The chain employs TRBV7-9 and TRBJ2-1, with 8 bases lining up with TRBD2. Germline V gene data show CDR1 as SEHNR and CDR2 as FQNEAQ (reference sequence). This CDR3 contains 16 residues. V lost 1 base, J lost 2 bases, and 4 bases stayed unmatched. CDR3 protein: CASSLVGGGTYNEQFF. CDR3 DNA: TGTGCCAGCAGCTTAGTCGGCGGGGGGACCTACAATGAGCAGTTCTTC.

The J gene is TRBJ2-3, the V gene TRBV27, with TRBD2 matching 10 bases. The germline V gene encodes CDR1 MNHEY and CDR2 SMNVEV (reference sequence). The V gene end was trimmed by 1 base and the J gene end by 6 bases; junction bases not matched to a gene: 10. This CDR3 comprises 17 residues. CDR3 in amino acids: CASSLLGLAAGKDTQYF. The CDR3 nucleotides read TGTGCCAGCAGTTTATTAGGACTAGCGGCGGGGAAGGATACGCAGTATTTT.

The chain joins TRBV10-3 to TRBJ1-4, with D possibly matching TRBD1 (5 bases). Germline CDR1 reads ENHRY; CDR2 reads SYGVKD. CDR3 size: 14 residues. Trimming removed 10 bases at V and 0 bases at J, with 12 bases between. For the CDR3, the DNA is TGTGCCACCTCAGGGTCTGCAACTAATGAAAAACTGTTTTTT. Protein: CATSGSATNEKLFF.

This chain joins TRBV4-1 and TRBJ2-1, with a possible D match to TRBD2 (6 bases). The CDR3 is made up of 13 amino acids. Looked up from germline, CDR1 is MGHRA and CDR2 is YSYEKL. The ends were cut back, 1 base at V and 12 bases at J, with 13 bases in the middle. CDR3 loop: CASSQGAGTGQFF. CDR3 DNA: TGCGCCAGCAGCCAAGGGGCGGGGACTGGGCAGTTCTTC.

For the CDR3, the DNA is TGCAGCGTTACAGGGGCTGGAAACACCATATATTTT. Translated: CSVTGAGNTIYF. The rearrangement uses TRBV29-1 and TRBJ1-3; TRBD1 matches 7 bases. The CDR3 contains 12 residues. Germline lookup yields CDR1 SQVTM and CDR2 ANQGSEA. V was pared by 5 bases and J by 2 bases, with 0 bases of the junction left unmatched.

Only a few counts were recorded for this clone. The gene calls are TRBV11-2 and TRBJ2-7; D gene unclear. Trimming stripped 6 bases from V and 2 bases from J, with 14 bases between. CDR1 SGHAT and CDR2 FQNNGV come from the germline V gene. The CDR3 runs 14 residues. As DNA, the CDR3 is TGTGCCAGCAGAATCCGGTCGTCCCCCTACGAGCAGTACTTC. Encoded protein: CASRIRSSPYEQYF.

This chain's CDR3 is CASSPSTDTQYF. For the CDR3, the DNA is TGTGCCAGCAGTCCTAGCACAGATACGCAGTATTTT. The V call is TRBV12-3 or TRBV12-4, the J call TRBJ2-3; D gene uncertain. Trimming took 5 bases from V and 0 from J, leaving 3 bases between them. This CDR3 region has 12 residues.

The rearrangement links TRBV2 to TRBJ1-1; tentatively, D is TRBD1 (5 bases). The CDR3 sequence is 15 residues long. Germline-derived CDR1 and CDR2 are SNHLY and FYNNEI. Trimming took 10 bases from V and 4 from J, leaving 22 bases between them. CDR3 in amino acids: CATNPIWGNGTEAFF. The CDR3 DNA reads TGTGCCACCAACCCAATTTGGGGCAACGGCACTGAAGCTTTCTTT.

This clone was found a few times. V gene TRBV5-6 combines with J gene TRBJ2-1, with 10 positions matching TRBD1. CDR1 SGHDT and CDR2 YYEEEE come from the germline V gene. Trimming at V came to 4 bases and at J to 9 bases, leaving 10 bases not matched to a gene. This CDR3 is 15 amino acids long. The CDR3 region has the DNA TGTGCCAGCAGCCGCTTTGGACAGGGGGAAGGTGAGCAGTTCTTC. Its protein is CASSRFGQGEGEQFF.

The chain recombines TRBV30 with TRBJ1-2; D is unclear. CDR1 is GTSNPN, CDR2 SVGIG, per germline (reference sequence). CDR3 size: 12 residues. With 0 bases removed from V and 10 bases from J, the gap between germline ends came to 12 bases. CDR3 in amino acids: CAWSVNWRDYTF. DNA of the CDR3: TGTGCCTGGAGTGTTAATTGGCGGGACTACACCTTC.